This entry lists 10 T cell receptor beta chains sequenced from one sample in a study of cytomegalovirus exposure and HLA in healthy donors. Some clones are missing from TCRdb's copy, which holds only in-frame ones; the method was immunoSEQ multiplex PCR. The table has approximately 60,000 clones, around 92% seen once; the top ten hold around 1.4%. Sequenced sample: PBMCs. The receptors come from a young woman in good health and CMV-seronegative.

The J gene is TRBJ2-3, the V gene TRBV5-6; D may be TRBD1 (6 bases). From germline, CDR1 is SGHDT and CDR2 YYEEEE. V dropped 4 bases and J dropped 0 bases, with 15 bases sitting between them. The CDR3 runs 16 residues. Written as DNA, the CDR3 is TGTGCCAGCAGCAAACTCCCGGGACACAGCACAGATACGCAGTATTTT. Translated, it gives CASSKLPGHSTDTQYF. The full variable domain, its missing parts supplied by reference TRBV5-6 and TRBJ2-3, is DAGVTQSPTHLIKTRGQQVTLRCSPKSGHDTVSWYQQALGQGPQFIFQYYEEEERQRGNFPDRFSGHQFPNYSSELNVNALLLGDSALYLCASSKLPGHSTDTQYFGPGTRLTVL.

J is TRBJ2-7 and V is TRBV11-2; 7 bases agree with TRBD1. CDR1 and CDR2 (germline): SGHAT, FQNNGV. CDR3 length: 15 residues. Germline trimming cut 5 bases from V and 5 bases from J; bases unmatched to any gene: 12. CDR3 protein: CASSDVNRGPHEQYF. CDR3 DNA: TGTGCCAGCAGCGACGTTAACAGGGGTCCCCACGAGCAGTACTTC.

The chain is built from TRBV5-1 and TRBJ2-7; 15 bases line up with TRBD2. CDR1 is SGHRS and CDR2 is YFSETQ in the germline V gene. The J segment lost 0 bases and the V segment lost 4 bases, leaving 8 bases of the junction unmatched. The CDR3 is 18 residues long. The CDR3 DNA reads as TGCGCCAGCAGCGAGGGACTAGCGGGGGGAGCAAGCTCCTACGAGCAGTACTTC. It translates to CASSEGLAGGASSYEQYF.

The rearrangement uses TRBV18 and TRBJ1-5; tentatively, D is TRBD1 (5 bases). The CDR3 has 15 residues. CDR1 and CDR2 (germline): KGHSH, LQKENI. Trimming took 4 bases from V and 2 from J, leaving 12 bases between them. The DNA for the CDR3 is TGTGCCAGCTCACGACAAACGGGGGGCAATCAGCCCCAGCATTTT. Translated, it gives CASSRQTGGNQPQHF.

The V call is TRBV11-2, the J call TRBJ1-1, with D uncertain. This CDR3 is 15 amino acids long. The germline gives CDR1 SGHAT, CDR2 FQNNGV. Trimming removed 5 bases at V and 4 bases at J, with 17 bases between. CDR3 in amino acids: CASSPRPHGGTEAFF. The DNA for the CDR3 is TGTGCCAGCAGCCCCCGACCCCACGGAGGCACTGAAGCTTTCTTT. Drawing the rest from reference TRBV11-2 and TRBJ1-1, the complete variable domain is EAGVAQSPRYKIIEKRQSVAFWCNPISGHATLYWYQQILGQGPKLLIQFQNNGVVDDSQLPKDRFSAERLKGVDSTLKIQPAKLEDSAVYLCASSPRPHGGTEAFFGQGTRLTVV.

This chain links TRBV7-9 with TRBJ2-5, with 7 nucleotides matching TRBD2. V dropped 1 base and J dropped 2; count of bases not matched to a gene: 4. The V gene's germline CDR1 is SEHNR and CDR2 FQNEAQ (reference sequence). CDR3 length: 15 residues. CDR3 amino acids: CASSLVQRGQETQYF. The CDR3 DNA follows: TGTGCCAGCAGCTTAGTCCAGCGGGGACAAGAGACCCAGTACTTC.

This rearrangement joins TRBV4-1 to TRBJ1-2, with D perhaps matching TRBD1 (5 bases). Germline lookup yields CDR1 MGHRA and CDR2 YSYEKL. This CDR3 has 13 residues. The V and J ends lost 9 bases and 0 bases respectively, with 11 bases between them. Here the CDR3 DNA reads TGCGCCAGGGGGCCAGAGGCTAACTATGGCTACACCTTC. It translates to CARGPEANYGYTF.

The CDR3 reads CASRLYQRGNYGYTF. As DNA, the CDR3 is TGTGCCAGCAGACTGTACCAACGGGGTAACTATGGCTACACCTTC. The V call is TRBV2, the J call TRBJ1-2, with D uncertain. The CDR3 spans 15 residues. Germline values: CDR1 SNHLY, CDR2 FYNNEI. The ends were cut back, 6 bases at V and 1 base at J, with 15 bases in the middle.

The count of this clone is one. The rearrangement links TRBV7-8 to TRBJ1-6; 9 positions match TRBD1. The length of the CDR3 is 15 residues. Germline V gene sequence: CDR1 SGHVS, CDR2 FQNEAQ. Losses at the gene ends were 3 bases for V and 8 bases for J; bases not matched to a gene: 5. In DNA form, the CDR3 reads TGTGCCAGCAGCTTTACAGGGGGCAGTTATTCACCCCTCCACTTT. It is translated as CASSFTGGSYSPLHF.

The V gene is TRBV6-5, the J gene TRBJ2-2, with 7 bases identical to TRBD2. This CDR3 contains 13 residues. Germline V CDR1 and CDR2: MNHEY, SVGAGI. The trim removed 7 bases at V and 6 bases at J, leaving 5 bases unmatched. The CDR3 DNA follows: TGTGCCAGCACCGCGGGGGAAGCCGGGGAGCTGTTTTTT. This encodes CASTAGEAGELFF.